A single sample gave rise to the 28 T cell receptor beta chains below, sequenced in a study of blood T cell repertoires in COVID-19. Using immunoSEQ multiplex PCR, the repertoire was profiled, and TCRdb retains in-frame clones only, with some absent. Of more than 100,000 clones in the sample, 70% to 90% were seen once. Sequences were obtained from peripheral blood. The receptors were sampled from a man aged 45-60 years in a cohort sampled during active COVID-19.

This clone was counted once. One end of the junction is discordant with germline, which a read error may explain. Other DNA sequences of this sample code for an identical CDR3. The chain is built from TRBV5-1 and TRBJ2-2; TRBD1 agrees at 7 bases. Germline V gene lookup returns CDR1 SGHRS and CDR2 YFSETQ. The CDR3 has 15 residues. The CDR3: CASSSTGTDTGELFF. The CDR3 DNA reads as TGCGCCAGCAGCTCGACCGGGACAGACACCGGGGAACTGTTTTTT.

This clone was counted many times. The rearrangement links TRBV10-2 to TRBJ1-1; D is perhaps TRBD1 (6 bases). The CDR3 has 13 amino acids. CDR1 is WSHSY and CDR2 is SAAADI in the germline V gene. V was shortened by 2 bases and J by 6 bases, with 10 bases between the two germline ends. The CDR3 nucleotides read TGCGCCAGCAGTGAGCCTCAGGGGCCTGAAGCTTTCTTT. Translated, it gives CASSEPQGPEAFF.

In DNA form, the CDR3 reads TGTGCCAGCAGCCAAGGGGGGCAGGGAGCTTCACCCCTCCACTTT. This translates into CASSQGGQGASPLHF. The gene calls are TRBV3-1 (or the pseudogene TRBV3-2) and TRBJ1-6; possibly TRBD1 for D (6 bases). The germline CDR1 and CDR2 sequences are LGHDT and YNNKEL (reference sequence). CDR3 size: 15 residues. The germline V and J ends were trimmed by 1 base and 9 bases, with 13 bases remaining between them.

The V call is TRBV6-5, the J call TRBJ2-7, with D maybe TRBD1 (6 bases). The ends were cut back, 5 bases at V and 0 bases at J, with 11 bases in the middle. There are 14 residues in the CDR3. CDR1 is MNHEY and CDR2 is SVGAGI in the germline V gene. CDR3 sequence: CASSRTASSYEQYF. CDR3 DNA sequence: TGTGCCAGCAGTAGGACAGCTAGCTCCTACGAGCAGTACTTC.

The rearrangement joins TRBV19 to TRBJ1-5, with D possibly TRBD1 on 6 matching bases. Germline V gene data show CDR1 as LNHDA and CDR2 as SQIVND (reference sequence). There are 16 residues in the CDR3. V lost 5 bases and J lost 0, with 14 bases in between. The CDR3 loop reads CASSRGQPYSNQPQHF. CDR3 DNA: TGTGCCAGTAGTCGTGGACAGCCCTATAGCAATCAGCCCCAGCATTTT.

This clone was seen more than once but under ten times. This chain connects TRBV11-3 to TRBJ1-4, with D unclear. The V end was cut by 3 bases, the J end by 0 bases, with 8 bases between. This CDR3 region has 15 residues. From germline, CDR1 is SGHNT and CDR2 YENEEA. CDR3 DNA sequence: TGTGCCAGCAGCTTTTCCGGAGCAACTAATGAAAAACTGTTTTTT. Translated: CASSFSGATNEKLFF.

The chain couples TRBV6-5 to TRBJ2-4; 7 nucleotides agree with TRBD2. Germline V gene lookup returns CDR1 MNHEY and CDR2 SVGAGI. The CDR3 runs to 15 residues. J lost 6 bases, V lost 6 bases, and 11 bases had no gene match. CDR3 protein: CASSPLAGEGNIQYF. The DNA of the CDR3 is TGTGCCAGCAGCCCGTTAGCGGGCGAAGGAAACATTCAGTACTTC.

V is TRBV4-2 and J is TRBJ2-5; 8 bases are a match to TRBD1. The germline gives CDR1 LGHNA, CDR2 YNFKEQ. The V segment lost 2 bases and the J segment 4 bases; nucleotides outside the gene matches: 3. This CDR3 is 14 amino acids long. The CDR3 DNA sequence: TGTGCCAGCAGCCAATCGGACAGGGCAGAGACCCAGTACTTC. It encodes CASSQSDRAETQYF.

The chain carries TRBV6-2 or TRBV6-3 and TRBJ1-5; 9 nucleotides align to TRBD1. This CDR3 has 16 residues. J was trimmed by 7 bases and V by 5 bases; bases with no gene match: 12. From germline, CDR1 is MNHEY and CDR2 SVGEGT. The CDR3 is CASSRSGTGRRQPQHF. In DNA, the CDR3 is TGTGCCAGCAGTCGGAGCGGGACAGGGAGACGGCAGCCCCAGCATTTT.

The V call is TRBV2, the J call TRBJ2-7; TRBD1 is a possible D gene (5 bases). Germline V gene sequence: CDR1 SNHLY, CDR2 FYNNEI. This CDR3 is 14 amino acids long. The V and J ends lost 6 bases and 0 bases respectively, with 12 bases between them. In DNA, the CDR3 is TGTGCCAGCAGCCAACAGGACAACTCCTACGAGCAGTACTTC. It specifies CASSQQDNSYEQYF.

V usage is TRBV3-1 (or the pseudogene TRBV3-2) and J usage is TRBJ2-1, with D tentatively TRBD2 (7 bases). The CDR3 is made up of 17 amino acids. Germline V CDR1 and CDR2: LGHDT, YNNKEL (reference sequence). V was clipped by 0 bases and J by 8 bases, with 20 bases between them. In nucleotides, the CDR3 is TGTGCCAGCAGCCAAGATCACGCCGGGGGGCCGGTAGATGAGCAGTTCTTC. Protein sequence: CASSQDHAGGPVDEQFF.

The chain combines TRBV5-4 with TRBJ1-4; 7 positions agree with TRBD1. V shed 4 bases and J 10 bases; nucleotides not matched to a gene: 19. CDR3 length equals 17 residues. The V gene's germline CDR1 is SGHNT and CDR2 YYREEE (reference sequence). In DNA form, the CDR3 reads TGTGCCAGCAGCCACAAATTTTCGGGGACAGAGGTTGCAAAACTGTTTTTT. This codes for CASSHKFSGTEVAKLFF. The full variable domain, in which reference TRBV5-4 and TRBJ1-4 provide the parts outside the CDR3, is ETGVTQSPTHLIKTRGQQVTLRCSSQSGHNTVSWYQQALGQGPQFIFQYYREEENGRGNFPPRFSGLQFPNYSSELNVNALELDDSALYLCASSHKFSGTEVAKLFFGSGTQLSVL.

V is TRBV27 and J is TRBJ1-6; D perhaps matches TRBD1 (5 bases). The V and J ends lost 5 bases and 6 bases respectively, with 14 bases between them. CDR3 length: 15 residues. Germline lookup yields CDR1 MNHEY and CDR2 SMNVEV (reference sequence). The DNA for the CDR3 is TGTGCCAGCAGTAGAAGGGACTTGGGTAATTCACCCCTCCACTTT. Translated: CASSRRDLGNSPLHF.

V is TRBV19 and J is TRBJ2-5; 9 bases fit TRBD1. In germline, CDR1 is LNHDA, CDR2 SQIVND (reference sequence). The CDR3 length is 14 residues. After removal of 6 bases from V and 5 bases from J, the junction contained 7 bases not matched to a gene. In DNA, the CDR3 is TGTGCCAGTAGCACTGAAGGGACAGGGGAGACCCAGTACTTC. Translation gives CASSTEGTGETQYF.

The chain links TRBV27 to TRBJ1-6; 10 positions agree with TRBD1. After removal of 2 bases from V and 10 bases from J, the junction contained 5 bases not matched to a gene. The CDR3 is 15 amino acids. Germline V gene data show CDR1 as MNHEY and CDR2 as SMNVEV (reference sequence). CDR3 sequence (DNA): TGTGCCAGCAGTTTAATGGGACAGGGGAAATCACCCCTCCACTTT. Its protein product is CASSLMGQGKSPLHF.

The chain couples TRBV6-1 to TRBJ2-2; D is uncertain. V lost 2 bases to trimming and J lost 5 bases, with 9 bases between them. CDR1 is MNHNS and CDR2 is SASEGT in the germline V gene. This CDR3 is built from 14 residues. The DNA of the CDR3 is TGTGCCAGCAGTGAACCTTGGCAAACCGGGGAGCTGTTTTTT. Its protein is CASSEPWQTGELFF.

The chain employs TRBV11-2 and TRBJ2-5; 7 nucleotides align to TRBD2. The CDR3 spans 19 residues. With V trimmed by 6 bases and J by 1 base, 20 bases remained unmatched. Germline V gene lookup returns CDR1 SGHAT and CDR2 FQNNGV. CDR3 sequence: CASSSEAWGWRETQETQYF. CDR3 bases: TGTGCCAGCAGTTCCGAGGCCTGGGGCTGGCGGGAGACCCAAGAGACCCAGTACTTC.

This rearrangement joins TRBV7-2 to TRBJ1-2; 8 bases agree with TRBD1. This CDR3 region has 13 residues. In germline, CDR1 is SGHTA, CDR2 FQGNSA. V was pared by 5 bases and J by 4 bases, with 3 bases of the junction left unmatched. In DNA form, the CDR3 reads TGTGCCAGCAGCGCTGACAGGGGCTATGGCTACACCTTC. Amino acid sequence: CASSADRGYGYTF. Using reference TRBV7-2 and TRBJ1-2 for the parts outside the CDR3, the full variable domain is GAGVSQSPSNKVTEKGKDVELRCDPISGHTALYWYRQSLGQGLEFLIYFQGNSAPDKSGLPSDRFSAERTGGSVSTLTIQRTQQEDSAVYLCASSADRGYGYTFGSGTRLTVV.

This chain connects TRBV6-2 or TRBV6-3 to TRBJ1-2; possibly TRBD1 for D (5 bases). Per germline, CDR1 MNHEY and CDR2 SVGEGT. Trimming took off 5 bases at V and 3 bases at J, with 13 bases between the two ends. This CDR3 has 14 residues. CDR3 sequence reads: CASSQTARYYGYTF. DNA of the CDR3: TGTGCCAGCAGTCAGACAGCCCGTTACTATGGCTACACCTTC.

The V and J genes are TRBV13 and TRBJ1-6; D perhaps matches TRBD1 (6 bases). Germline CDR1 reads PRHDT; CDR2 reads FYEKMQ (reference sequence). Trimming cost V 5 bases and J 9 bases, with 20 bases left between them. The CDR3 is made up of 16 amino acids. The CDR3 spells CASSRGGGTSTSPLHF. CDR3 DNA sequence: TGTGCCAGCAGCAGAGGGGGGGGCACCTCCACTTCACCCCTCCACTTT.

DNA of the CDR3: TGCAGTGGGACAGGATCCAATGAGCAGTTCTTC. Translated, it gives CSGTGSNEQFF. V and J are TRBV20-1 and TRBJ2-1; 7 nucleotides align to TRBD1. This CDR3 has 11 residues. Losses at the gene ends were 7 bases for V and 6 bases for J; bases not matched to a gene: 3. Germline V gene sequence: CDR1 DFQATT, CDR2 SNEGSKA (reference sequence).

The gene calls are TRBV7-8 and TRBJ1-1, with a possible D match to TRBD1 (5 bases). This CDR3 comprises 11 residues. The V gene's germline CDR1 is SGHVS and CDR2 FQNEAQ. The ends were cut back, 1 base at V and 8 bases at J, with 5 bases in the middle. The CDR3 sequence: CASSLDREAFF. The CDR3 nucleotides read TGTGCCAGCAGCTTAGACAGGGAAGCTTTCTTT.

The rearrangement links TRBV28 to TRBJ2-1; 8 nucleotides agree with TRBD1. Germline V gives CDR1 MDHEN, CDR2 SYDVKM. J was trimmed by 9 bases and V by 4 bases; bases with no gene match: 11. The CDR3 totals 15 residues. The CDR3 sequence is CASSSQGVLGGEQFF. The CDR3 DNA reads TGTGCCAGCAGTTCACAGGGGGTGCTCGGGGGTGAGCAGTTCTTC. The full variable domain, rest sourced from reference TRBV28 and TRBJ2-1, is DVKVTQSSRYLVKRTGEKVFLECVQDMDHENMFWYRQDPGLGLRLIYFSYDVKMKEKGDIPEGYSVSREKKERFSLILESASTNQTSMYLCASSSQGVLGGEQFFGPGTRLTVL.

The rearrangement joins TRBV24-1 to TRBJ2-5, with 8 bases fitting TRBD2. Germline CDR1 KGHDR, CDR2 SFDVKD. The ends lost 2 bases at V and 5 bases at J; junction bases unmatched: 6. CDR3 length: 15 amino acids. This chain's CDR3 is CATSDSRGAGETQYF. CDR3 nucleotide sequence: TGTGCCACCAGTGATTCGCGGGGGGCCGGGGAGACCCAGTACTTC.

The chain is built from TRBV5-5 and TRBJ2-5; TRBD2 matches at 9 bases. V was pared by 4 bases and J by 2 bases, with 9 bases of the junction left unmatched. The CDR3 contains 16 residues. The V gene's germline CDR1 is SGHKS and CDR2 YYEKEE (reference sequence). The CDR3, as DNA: TGTGCCAGCAGCCCATTTCTGCGGGGGGGTCAAGAGACCCAGTACTTC. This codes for CASSPFLRGGQETQYF.

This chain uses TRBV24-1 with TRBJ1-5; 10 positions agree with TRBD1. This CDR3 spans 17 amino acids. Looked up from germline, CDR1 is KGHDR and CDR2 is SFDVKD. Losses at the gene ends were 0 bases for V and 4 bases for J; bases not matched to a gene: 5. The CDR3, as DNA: TGTGCCACCAGTGATTTGAGGGACAGGGGATCAAATCAGCCCCAGCATTTT. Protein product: CATSDLRDRGSNQPQHF.

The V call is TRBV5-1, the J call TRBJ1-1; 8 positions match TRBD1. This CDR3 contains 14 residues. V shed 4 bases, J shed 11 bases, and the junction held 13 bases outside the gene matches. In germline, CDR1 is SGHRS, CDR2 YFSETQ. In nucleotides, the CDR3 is TGCGCCAGCAGCCCGGAAGAACAGGGGGTCGAGGCTTTCTTT. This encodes CASSPEEQGVEAFF.

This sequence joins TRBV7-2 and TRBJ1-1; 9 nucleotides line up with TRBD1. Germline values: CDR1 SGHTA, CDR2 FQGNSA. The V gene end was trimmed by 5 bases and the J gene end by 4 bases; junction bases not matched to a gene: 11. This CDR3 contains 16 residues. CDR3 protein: CASSLPGQGMGTEAFF. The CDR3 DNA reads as TGTGCCAGCAGCCTACCGGGACAGGGAATGGGCACTGAAGCTTTCTTT.